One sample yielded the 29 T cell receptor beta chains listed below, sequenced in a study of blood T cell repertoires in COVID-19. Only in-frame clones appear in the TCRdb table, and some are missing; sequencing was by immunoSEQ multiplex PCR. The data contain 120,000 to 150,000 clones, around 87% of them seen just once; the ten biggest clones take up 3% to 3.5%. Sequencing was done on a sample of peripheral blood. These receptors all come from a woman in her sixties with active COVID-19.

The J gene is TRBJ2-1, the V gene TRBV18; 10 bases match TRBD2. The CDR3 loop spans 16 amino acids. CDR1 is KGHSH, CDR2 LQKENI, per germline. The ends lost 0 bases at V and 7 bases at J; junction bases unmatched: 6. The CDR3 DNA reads TGTGCCAGCTCACCACCGAAGGTAGCGGGAGGTAATGAGCAGTTCTTC. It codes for CASSPPKVAGGNEQFF.

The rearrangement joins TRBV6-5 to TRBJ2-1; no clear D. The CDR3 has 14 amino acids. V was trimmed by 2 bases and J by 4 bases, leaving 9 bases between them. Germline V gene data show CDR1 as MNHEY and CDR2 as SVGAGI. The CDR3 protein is CASSYLDGYNEQFF. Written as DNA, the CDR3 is TGTGCCAGCAGTTACCTAGACGGATACAATGAGCAGTTCTTC.

The CDR3 region has the DNA TGTGCCAGCAGCTTTACTAGCGGGCGCACAGATACGCAGTATTTT. Translation: CASSFTSGRTDTQYF. The genes are TRBV7-2 and TRBJ2-3; 9 bases fit TRBD2. The junction had 2 bases not matched to a gene; V was cut back by 3 bases and J by 1 base. Germline CDR1 is SGHTA and CDR2 is FQGNSA. The CDR3 runs 15 residues.

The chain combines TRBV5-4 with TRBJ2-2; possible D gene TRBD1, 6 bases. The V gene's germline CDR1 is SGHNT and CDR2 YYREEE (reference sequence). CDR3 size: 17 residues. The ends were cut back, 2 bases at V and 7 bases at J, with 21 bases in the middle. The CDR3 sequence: CASSFGPTATGHGELFF. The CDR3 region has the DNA TGTGCCAGCAGCTTTGGTCCAACCGCTACAGGGCACGGGGAGCTGTTTTTT.

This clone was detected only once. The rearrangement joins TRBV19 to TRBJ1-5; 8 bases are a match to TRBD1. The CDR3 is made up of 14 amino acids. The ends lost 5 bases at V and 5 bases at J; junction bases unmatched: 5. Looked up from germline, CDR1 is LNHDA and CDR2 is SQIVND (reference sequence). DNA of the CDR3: TGTGCCAGTAGTTCAGACAGGGGCTATCAGCCCCAGCATTTT. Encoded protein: CASSSDRGYQPQHF. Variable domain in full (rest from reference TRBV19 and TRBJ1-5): DGGITQSPKYLFRKEGQNVTLSCEQNLNHDAMYWYRQDPGQGLRLIYYSQIVNDFQKGDIAEGYSVSREKKESFPLTVTSAQKNPTAFYLCASSSDRGYQPQHFGDGTRLSIL.

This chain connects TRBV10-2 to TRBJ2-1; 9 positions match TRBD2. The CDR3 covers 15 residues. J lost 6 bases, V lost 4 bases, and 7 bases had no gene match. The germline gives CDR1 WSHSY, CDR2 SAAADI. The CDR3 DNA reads TGCGCCAGCAGTGGATGGCGGGAGGGTGGCAATGAGCAGTTCTTC. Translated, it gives CASSGWREGGNEQFF.

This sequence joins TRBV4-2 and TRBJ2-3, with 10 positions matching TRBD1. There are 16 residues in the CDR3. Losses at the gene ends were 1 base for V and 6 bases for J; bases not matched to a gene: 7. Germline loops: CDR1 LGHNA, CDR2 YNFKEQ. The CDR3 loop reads CASSQGGQGRGDTQYF. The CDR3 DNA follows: TGTGCCAGCAGCCAAGGGGGACAGGGGCGGGGTGATACGCAGTATTTT.

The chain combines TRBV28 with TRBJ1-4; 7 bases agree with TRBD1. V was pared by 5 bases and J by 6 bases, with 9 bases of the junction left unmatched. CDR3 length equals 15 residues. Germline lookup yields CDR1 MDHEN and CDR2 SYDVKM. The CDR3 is CASSGGGASYEKLFF. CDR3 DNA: TGTGCCAGCAGTGGAGGGGGCGCTTCCTATGAAAAACTGTTTTTT.

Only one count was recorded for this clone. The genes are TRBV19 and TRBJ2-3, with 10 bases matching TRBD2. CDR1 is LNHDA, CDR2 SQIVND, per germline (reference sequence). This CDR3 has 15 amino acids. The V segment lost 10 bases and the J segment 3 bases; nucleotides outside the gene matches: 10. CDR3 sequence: CATSPSGSITDTQYF. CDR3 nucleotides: TGTGCCACCTCCCCTAGCGGGAGTATAACAGATACGCAGTATTTT. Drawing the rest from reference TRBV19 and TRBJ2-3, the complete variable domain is DGGITQSPKYLFRKEGQNVTLSCEQNLNHDAMYWYRQDPGQGLRLIYYSQIVNDFQKGDIAEGYSVSREKKESFPLTVTSAQKNPTAFYLCATSPSGSITDTQYFGPGTRLTVL.

DNA of the CDR3: TGTGCCAGCAGCGCCCGGTTTGGGACAGAATCTGGGGCCAACGTCCTGACTTTC. It encodes CASSARFGTESGANVLTF. J is TRBJ2-6 and V is TRBV5-6, with 7 bases aligning to TRBD1. The CDR3 loop spans 18 amino acids. Germline V gene data show CDR1 as SGHDT and CDR2 as YYEEEE. With 4 bases clipped from V and 1 base from J, the junction kept 11 bases outside the gene matches. The complete variable domain, with remaining parts taken from reference TRBV5-6 and TRBJ2-6, reads DAGVTQSPTHLIKTRGQQVTLRCSPKSGHDTVSWYQQALGQGPQFIFQYYEEEERQRGNFPDRFSGHQFPNYSSELNVNALLLGDSALYLCASSARFGTESGANVLTFGAGSRLTVL.

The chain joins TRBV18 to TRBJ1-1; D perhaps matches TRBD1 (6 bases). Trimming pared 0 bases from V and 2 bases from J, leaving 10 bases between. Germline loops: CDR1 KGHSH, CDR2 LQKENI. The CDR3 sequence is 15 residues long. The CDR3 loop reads CASSPPTGSNTEAFF. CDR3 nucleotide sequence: TGTGCCAGCTCACCACCCACAGGGAGTAACACTGAAGCTTTCTTT.

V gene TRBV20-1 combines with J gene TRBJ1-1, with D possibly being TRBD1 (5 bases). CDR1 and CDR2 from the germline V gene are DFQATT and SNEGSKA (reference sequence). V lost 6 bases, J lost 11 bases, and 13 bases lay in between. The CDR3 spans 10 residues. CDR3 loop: CSAMTVEAFF. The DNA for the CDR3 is TGCAGTGCCATGACAGTGGAGGCTTTCTTT.

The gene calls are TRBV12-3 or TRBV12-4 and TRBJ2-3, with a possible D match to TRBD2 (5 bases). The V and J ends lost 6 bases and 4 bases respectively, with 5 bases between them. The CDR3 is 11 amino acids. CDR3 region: CASRLADTQYF. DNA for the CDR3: TGTGCCAGCAGACTAGCAGATACGCAGTATTTT.

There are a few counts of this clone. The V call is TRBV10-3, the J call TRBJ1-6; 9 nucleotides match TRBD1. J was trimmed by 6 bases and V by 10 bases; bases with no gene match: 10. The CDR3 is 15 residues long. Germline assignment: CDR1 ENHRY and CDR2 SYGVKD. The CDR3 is CATLRTTGGNSPLHF. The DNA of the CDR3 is TGTGCCACTCTAAGGACGACAGGGGGTAATTCACCCCTCCACTTT.

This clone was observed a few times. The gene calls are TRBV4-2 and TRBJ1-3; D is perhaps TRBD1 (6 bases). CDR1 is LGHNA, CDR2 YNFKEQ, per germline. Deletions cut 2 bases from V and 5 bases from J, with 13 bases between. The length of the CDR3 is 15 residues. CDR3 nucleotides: TGTGCCAGCAGCCAACTCGCACAGGGAAGAAACACCATATATTTT. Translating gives CASSQLAQGRNTIYF.

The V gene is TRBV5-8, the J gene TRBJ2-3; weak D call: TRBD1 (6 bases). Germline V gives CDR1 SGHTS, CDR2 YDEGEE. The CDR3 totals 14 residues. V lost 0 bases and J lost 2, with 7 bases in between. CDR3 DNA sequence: TGTGCCAGCAGCTTGGACAGGGCCACAGATACGCAGTATTTT. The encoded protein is CASSLDRATDTQYF.

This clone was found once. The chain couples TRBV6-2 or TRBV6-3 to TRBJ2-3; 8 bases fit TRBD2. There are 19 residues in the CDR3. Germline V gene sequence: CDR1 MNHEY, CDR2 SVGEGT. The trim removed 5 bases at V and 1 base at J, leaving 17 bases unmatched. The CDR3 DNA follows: TGTGCCAGCAGTACCCTCGTGAGCGGGAGTGATACGGGCACAGATACGCAGTATTTT. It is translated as CASSTLVSGSDTGTDTQYF.

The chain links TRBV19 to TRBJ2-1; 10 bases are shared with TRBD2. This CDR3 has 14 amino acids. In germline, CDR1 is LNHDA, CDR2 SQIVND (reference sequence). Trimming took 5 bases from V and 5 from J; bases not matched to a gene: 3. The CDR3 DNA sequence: TGTGCCAGTAGTGTAACTAGCGGGAACAATGAGCAGTTCTTC. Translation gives CASSVTSGNNEQFF.

CDR3 DNA sequence: TGTGCCAGCAGCCCAATTAGCGGGAGGGCCTCGACCCAGTACTTC. The encoded protein is CASSPISGRASTQYF. The rearrangement links TRBV7-9 to TRBJ2-5, with 11 nucleotides matching TRBD2. The CDR3 contains 15 residues. With 5 bases clipped from V and 7 bases from J, the junction kept 9 bases outside the gene matches. Germline V gene lookup returns CDR1 SEHNR and CDR2 FQNEAQ (reference sequence). Supplemented by reference TRBV7-9 and TRBJ2-5, the full variable domain reads DTGVSQNPRHKITKRGQNVTFRCDPISEHNRLYWYRQTLGQGPEFLTYFQNEAQLEKSRLLSDRFSAERPKGSFSTLEIQRTEQGDSAMYLCASSPISGRASTQYFGPGTRLLVL.

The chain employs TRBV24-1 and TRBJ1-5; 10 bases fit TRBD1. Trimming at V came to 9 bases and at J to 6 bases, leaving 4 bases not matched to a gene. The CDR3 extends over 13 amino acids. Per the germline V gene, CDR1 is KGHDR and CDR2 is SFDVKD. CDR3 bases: TGTGCCACCCAGGGACAGGGGATTCAGCCCCAGCATTTT. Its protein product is CATQGQGIQPQHF.

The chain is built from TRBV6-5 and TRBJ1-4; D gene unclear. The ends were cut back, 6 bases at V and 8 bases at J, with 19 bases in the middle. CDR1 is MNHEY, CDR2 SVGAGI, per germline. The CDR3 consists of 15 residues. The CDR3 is CASRDSRQGKEKLFF. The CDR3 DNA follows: TGTGCCAGCAGGGACTCCAGGCAAGGGAAGGAAAAACTGTTTTTT.

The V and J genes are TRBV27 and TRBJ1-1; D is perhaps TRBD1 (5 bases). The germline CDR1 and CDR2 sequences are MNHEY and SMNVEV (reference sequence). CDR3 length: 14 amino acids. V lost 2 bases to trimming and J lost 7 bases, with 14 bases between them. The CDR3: CASSLQGGYSEAFF. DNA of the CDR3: TGTGCCAGCAGTTTACAGGGAGGGTACAGTGAAGCTTTCTTT.

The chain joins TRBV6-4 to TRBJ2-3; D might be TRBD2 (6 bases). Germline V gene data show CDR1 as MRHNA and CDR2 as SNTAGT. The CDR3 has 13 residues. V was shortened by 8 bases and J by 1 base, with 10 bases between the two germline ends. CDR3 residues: CASRASGTDTQYF. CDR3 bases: TGTGCCAGCCGGGCTAGCGGCACAGATACGCAGTATTTT.

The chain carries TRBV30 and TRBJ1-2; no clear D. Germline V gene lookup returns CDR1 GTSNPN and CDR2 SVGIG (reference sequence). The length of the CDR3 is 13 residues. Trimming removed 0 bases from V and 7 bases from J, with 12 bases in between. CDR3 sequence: CAWSVLEGSGYTF. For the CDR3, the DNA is TGTGCCTGGAGTGTATTGGAGGGCTCTGGCTACACCTTC.

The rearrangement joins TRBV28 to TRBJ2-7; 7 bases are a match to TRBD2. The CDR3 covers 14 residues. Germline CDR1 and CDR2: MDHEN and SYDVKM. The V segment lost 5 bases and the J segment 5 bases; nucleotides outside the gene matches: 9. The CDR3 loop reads CASSSGAPPDEQYF. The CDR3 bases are TGTGCCAGCAGTAGCGGGGCCCCACCTGACGAGCAGTACTTC.

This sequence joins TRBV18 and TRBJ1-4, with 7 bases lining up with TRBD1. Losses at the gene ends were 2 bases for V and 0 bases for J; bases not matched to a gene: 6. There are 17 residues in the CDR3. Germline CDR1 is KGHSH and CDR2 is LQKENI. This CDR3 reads CASSPRGRPTTNEKLFF. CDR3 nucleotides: TGTGCCAGCTCACCAAGGGGGCGTCCAACAACTAATGAAAAACTGTTTTTT.

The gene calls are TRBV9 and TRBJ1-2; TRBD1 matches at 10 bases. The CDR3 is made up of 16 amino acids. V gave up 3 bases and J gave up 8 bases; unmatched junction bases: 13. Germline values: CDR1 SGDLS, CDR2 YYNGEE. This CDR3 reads CASSAEATGGVGGYTF. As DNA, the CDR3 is TGTGCCAGCAGCGCCGAAGCGACAGGGGGCGTCGGCGGCTACACCTTC.

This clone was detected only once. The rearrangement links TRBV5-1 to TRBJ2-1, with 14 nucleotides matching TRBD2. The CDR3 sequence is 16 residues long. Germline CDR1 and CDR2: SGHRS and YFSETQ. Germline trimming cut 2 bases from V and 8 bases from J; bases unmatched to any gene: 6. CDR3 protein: CASSFVSGLAGDEQFF. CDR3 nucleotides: TGCGCCAGCAGCTTTGTTTCGGGACTAGCGGGAGATGAGCAGTTCTTC. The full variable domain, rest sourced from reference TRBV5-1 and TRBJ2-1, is KAGVTQTPRYLIKTRGQQVTLSCSPISGHRSVSWYQQTPGQGLQFLFEYFSETQRNKGNFPGRFSGRQFSNSRSEMNVSTLELGDSALYLCASSFVSGLAGDEQFFGPGTRLTVL.

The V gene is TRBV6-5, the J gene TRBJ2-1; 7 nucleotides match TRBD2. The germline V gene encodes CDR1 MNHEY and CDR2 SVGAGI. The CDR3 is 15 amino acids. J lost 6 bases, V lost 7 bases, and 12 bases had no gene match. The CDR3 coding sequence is TGTGCCAGCACTAGGGGTGCGGGAGCCGGCAATGAGCAGTTCTTC. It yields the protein CASTRGAGAGNEQFF.